One and the same sample provided the 14 T cell receptor beta chains below, sequenced in a study of blood T cell repertoires in COVID-19. TCRdb's table, derived via immunoSEQ multiplex PCR, lists solely in-frame clones and lacks some. The sample carries some 210,000 clones, 84% recorded once. Material: peripheral blood. These receptors all stem from a woman aged 45-60 years with active or convalescent COVID-19.

This sequence joins TRBV6-6 and TRBJ1-2; the match to TRBD1 covers 7 bases. The CDR3 consists of 14 residues. Germline V CDR1 and CDR2: MNHNY, SVGAGI (reference sequence). V gave up 2 bases and J gave up 4 bases; unmatched junction bases: 4. CDR3 sequence: CASSYLTGLYGYTF. The CDR3, as DNA: TGTGCCAGCAGTTACCTGACAGGGCTCTATGGCTACACCTTC.

J is TRBJ2-2 and V is TRBV2; 9 bases are a match to TRBD1. The germline V gene encodes CDR1 SNHLY and CDR2 FYNNEI. The CDR3 sequence is 13 residues long. V lost 10 bases, J lost 7 bases, and 7 bases stayed unmatched. The CDR3 region has the DNA TGTGCCAACAAGGGACAGGGACACGGGGAGCTGTTTTTT. It codes for CANKGQGHGELFF.

V gene TRBV5-1 combines with J gene TRBJ1-4; D possibly corresponds to TRBD1 (5 bases). Germline V gene lookup returns CDR1 SGHRS and CDR2 YFSETQ. Deletions cut 10 bases from V and 0 bases from J, with 10 bases between. The CDR3 is made up of 13 amino acids. CDR3: CASPGATNEKLFF. The CDR3 DNA reads TGCGCCTCCCCGGGGGCAACTAATGAAAAACTGTTTTTT.

V usage is TRBV9 and J usage is TRBJ2-3, with TRBD2 matching 12 bases. With V trimmed by 2 bases and J by 6 bases, 7 bases remained unmatched. CDR1 is SGDLS and CDR2 is YYNGEE in the germline V gene. The CDR3 covers 16 residues. The CDR3 coding sequence is TGTGCCAGCAGCGTTCGACTAGCGGGAGAAGCCGATACGCAGTATTTT. This codes for CASSVRLAGEADTQYF.

This rearrangement joins TRBV9 to TRBJ2-1; the match to TRBD1 covers 8 bases. V dropped 2 bases and J dropped 2; count of bases not matched to a gene: 3. CDR3 length equals 15 residues. The germline V gene encodes CDR1 SGDLS and CDR2 YYNGEE. The CDR3 nucleotides are TGTGCCAGCAGCGTCCAGGGGGCCCCCTACAATGAGCAGTTCTTC. It yields the protein CASSVQGAPYNEQFF.

This rearrangement joins TRBV12-3 or TRBV12-4 to TRBJ2-1; possible D gene TRBD1, 5 bases. This CDR3 contains 12 residues. Between the trimmed V and J ends, which lost 8 bases and 8 bases, there was a span of 13 bases. In nucleotides, the CDR3 is TGTGCCAGCGGCCTCAGGGCCGATGAGCAGTTCTTC. Translating it yields CASGLRADEQFF.

The V gene is TRBV5-1, the J gene TRBJ1-6; D might be TRBD1 (6 bases). V was pared by 0 bases and J by 9 bases, with 16 bases between. The CDR3 totals 16 residues. Per the germline V gene, CDR1 is SGHRS and CDR2 is YFSETQ. This chain's CDR3 is CASSLEGGGLASPLHF. For the CDR3, the DNA is TGCGCCAGCAGCTTGGAGGGCGGGGGGCTGGCTTCACCCCTCCACTTT.

The genes are TRBV6-5 and TRBJ2-1; no definite D call. The CDR3 length is 12 residues. CDR1 is MNHEY and CDR2 is SVGAGI in the germline V gene. V dropped 6 bases and J dropped 13 bases, with 16 bases sitting between them. CDR3 in amino acids: CASSLVTRHQFF. As DNA, the CDR3 is TGTGCCAGCAGCTTAGTCACGAGACATCAGTTCTTC.

This clone was seen a single time. V and J are TRBV19 and TRBJ1-1; possibly TRBD1 for D (5 bases). CDR1 LNHDA and CDR2 SQIVND come from the germline V gene (reference sequence). This CDR3 region has 14 residues. CDR3 in amino acids: CASWGVLLNTEAFF. The CDR3 DNA reads TGTGCAAGTTGGGGGGTCTTGCTGAACACTGAAGCTTTCTTT.

This clone was observed once. The chain couples TRBV11-2 to TRBJ2-4; the D is unclear. The V gene lost 5 bases and the J gene lost 6 bases, with 20 bases spanning the gap. The germline V gene has CDR1 SGHAT and CDR2 FQNNGV. The CDR3 runs 16 residues. Here the CDR3 reads CASSANPRSVRNIQYF. Written as DNA, the CDR3 is TGTGCCAGCAGCGCAAACCCCCGTAGTGTTAGAAACATTCAGTACTTC.

The chain links TRBV2 to TRBJ1-1, with TRBD1 matching over 7 bases. CDR3 size: 14 residues. Germline-derived CDR1 and CDR2 are SNHLY and FYNNEI. V shed 4 bases, J shed 5 bases, and the junction held 7 bases outside the gene matches. CDR3 amino acids: CASSVQGLGTEAFF. Written as DNA, the CDR3 is TGTGCCAGCAGTGTACAGGGGCTCGGGACTGAAGCTTTCTTT.

The chain combines TRBV28 with TRBJ1-1; 10 bases line up with TRBD1. Trimming at V came to 6 bases and at J to 0 bases, leaving 7 bases not matched to a gene. CDR3 length: 16 amino acids. Germline V gene sequence: CDR1 MDHEN, CDR2 SYDVKM. The CDR3 loop reads CASSSRDRGLNTEAFF. Here the CDR3 DNA reads TGTGCCAGCAGCAGCCGGGACAGGGGTCTGAACACTGAAGCTTTCTTT. Full variable domain (remainder filled in from reference TRBV28 and TRBJ1-1): DVKVTQSSRYLVKRTGEKVFLECVQDMDHENMFWYRQDPGLGLRLIYFSYDVKMKEKGDIPEGYSVSREKKERFSLILESASTNQTSMYLCASSSRDRGLNTEAFFGQGTRLTVV.

The J gene is TRBJ1-1, the V gene TRBV2; D gene unclear. V was trimmed by 7 bases and J by 4 bases, leaving 16 bases between them. The CDR3 runs to 14 residues. Looked up from germline, CDR1 is SNHLY and CDR2 is FYNNEI. The CDR3 region has the DNA TGTGCCAGCATACTTACCACCGTGTCCACTGAAGCTTTCTTT. It yields the protein CASILTTVSTEAFF.

CDR3 amino acids: CASSRQGGQPQHF. CDR3 sequence (DNA): TGTGCCAGCAGCCGACAGGGCGGTCAGCCCCAGCATTTT. This sequence joins TRBV6-4 and TRBJ1-5, with 7 bases fitting TRBD1. Germline CDR1 is MRHNA and CDR2 is SNTAGT. V lost 6 bases, J lost 6 bases, and 5 bases stayed unmatched. The CDR3 runs to 13 residues.